This T cell receptor (beta chain) was identified during a study of T cell repertoires in cytomegalovirus infection. The CDR3 consists of 18 residues. V was pared by 1 base and J by 0 bases, with 11 bases of the junction left unmatched. CDR1 is SGHTA, CDR2 FQGNSA, per germline. At least ten counts were recorded for this clonotype. The antigen remains unidentified. TCRdb fed the reads into MiXCR, producing one record per CDR3 protein. The sample has more than 200,000 distinct CDR3 sequences, approximately 9% seen once. Notes on the study in general: Adding up the frequency of public TCR beta families identified people who carried CMV plus the relevant HLA.

Sequencing was carried out using PBMCs. The sequence derives from a human donor in good health (CMV status not recorded). Some clones in this sample may be carry-over from other donors' samples. The chain links TRBV7-2 to TRBJ2-5, with TRBD1 identical over 7 bases. The CDR3 region has the DNA TGTGCCAGCAGCTTAGTTTTACAGGGGACCTGGTACCAAGAGACCCAGTACTTC. It yields the protein CASSLVLQGTWYQETQYF.